This TCR beta chain emerged from a study of circulating and synovial CD4+ cells in juvenile arthritis. General observations from the study: Circulating pathogenic-like lymphocytes shared a substantially higher fraction of CDR3 sequences with synovium than bulk blood.

The assay was immunoSEQ multiplex PCR, and TCRdb's table has in-frame clones only and misses some. The data hold 35,000 or so clones, with 90% to 95% observed a single time. Details on this clone: No antigen is known for it.

The V segment lost 7 bases and the J segment 7 bases; nucleotides outside the gene matches: 21. This CDR3 has 18 residues. From germline, CDR1 is SQVTM and CDR2 ANQGSEA. The receptor was derived from a human donor with juvenile idiopathic arthritis. The chain has TRBV29-1 and TRBJ2-1; 11 nucleotides line up with TRBD2. Source material: CD4+ T cells from blood. The CDR3 nucleotides are TGCAGCGCGGGTTACCCCTCTGGGGGACTAGCGGTAGAGAATGAGCAGTTCTTC. Translating gives CSAGYPSGGLAVENEQFF.